A single sample is the source of the 21 T cell receptor beta chains below, sequenced in a study of cytomegalovirus exposure and HLA in healthy donors. PCR was performed using 60 Vbeta and 13 Jbeta primers. The protocol was immunoSEQ multiplex PCR, while the TCRdb copy is restricted to in-frame clones and leaves out a portion. The sample contains some 120,000 clones, about four fifths of which appear only once. Sequencing was carried out using PBMCs. Receptors originate from a man between 25 and 39 years old in good health and CMV-seronegative.

The chain couples TRBV28 to TRBJ2-2; D unclear. Germline CDR1 reads MDHEN; CDR2 reads SYDVKM. This CDR3 comprises 14 residues. Trimming pared 8 bases from V and 0 bases from J, leaving 10 bases between. CDR3 in DNA: TGTGCCAGCTCTGGCGGCCCGAACACCGGGGAGCTGTTTTTT. Its protein product is CASSGGPNTGELFF. Together with reference TRBV28 and TRBJ2-2, the CDR3 gives the full variable domain: DVKVTQSSRYLVKRTGEKVFLECVQDMDHENMFWYRQDPGLGLRLIYFSYDVKMKEKGDIPEGYSVSREKKERFSLILESASTNQTSMYLCASSGGPNTGELFFGEGSRLTVL.

This clone was observed at least ten times. The gene calls are TRBV5-6 and TRBJ1-4; TRBD1 matches at 8 bases. This CDR3 contains 13 residues. V lost 9 bases to trimming and J lost 7 bases; unmatched junction nucleotides: 8. Germline V CDR1 and CDR2: SGHDT, YYEEEE. The DNA for the CDR3 is TGTGCCACCGGACAGGGCCGGGGTGAAAAACTGTTTTTT. Its protein product is CATGQGRGEKLFF.

V gene TRBV19 combines with J gene TRBJ2-3; no firm D call. Deletions cut 4 bases from V and 4 bases from J, with 6 bases between. Germline CDR1 and CDR2: LNHDA and SQIVND (reference sequence). This CDR3 is built from 12 residues. In DNA, the CDR3 is TGTGCCAGTAGTACCTCTCCAGATACGCAGTATTTT. Residues: CASSTSPDTQYF. The full variable domain, its missing parts supplied by reference TRBV19 and TRBJ2-3, is DGGITQSPKYLFRKEGQNVTLSCEQNLNHDAMYWYRQDPGQGLRLIYYSQIVNDFQKGDIAEGYSVSREKKESFPLTVTSAQKNPTAFYLCASSTSPDTQYFGPGTRLTVL.

The genes are TRBV7-9 and TRBJ2-4; no clear D. The CDR3 runs 13 residues. Germline CDR1 SEHNR, CDR2 FQNEAQ (reference sequence). The ends were cut back, 5 bases at V and 5 bases at J, with 10 bases in the middle. CDR3 loop: CASSTSLQNIQYF. As DNA, the CDR3 is TGTGCCAGCAGCACCTCACTCCAAAACATTCAGTACTTC.

CDR3 in DNA: TGCAGCGTTCAGGGGGCGCGAAGCTCCTACGAGCAGTACTTC. Its translation: CSVQGARSSYEQYF. The chain has TRBV29-1 and TRBJ2-7; 8 bases map to TRBD1. Germline assignment: CDR1 SQVTM and CDR2 ANQGSEA. Trimming took 5 bases from V and 0 from J; bases not matched to a gene: 6. The CDR3 extends over 14 amino acids.

The rearrangement uses TRBV7-2 and TRBJ2-7; unclear D gene. V was shortened by 6 bases and J by 0 bases, with 15 bases between the two germline ends. The germline CDR1 and CDR2 sequences are SGHTA and FQGNSA. CDR3 length equals 15 residues. CDR3 in amino acids: CASRVVRESSYEQYF. The CDR3 coding sequence is TGTGCCAGCAGGGTGGTGCGCGAGAGCTCCTACGAGCAGTACTTC.

The chain employs TRBV6-5 and TRBJ2-7; D possibly corresponds to TRBD2 (5 bases). With 6 bases removed from V and 2 bases from J, the gap between germline ends came to 11 bases. Germline CDR1 MNHEY, CDR2 SVGAGI. CDR3 length equals 13 residues. Here the CDR3 reads CASRLSGAYEQYF. DNA of the CDR3: TGTGCCAGCAGGCTGTCCGGGGCCTACGAGCAGTACTTC.

This clone has a single count. This chain joins TRBV4-1 and TRBJ2-3; weak D call: TRBD2 (5 bases). Germline CDR1 reads MGHRA; CDR2 reads YSYEKL. V was shortened by 0 bases and J by 0 bases, with 25 bases between the two germline ends. CDR3 length: 21 amino acids. CDR3 loop: CASSQDGTDGRTGVSTDTQYF. The CDR3 bases are TGCGCCAGCAGCCAAGATGGAACGGACGGAAGAACCGGGGTAAGCACAGATACGCAGTATTTT.

Details on this clone: As the CDR3 is not closed by the conserved phenylalanine or tryptophan, this likely results from a read error. This chain joins TRBV2 and TRBJ1-2; 8 bases are a match to TRBD1. Unmatched junction bases numbered 8, after V lost 6 bases and J lost 8 bases. This CDR3 comprises 13 residues. Germline loops: CDR1 SNHLY, CDR2 FYNNEI. For the CDR3, the DNA is TGTGCCAGCAGATCCGACAGGGGCTACGGCTACACCGTC. Translated, it gives CASRSDRGYGYTV.

This clone appeared a single time. The chain joins TRBV30 to TRBJ2-7, with 10 bases aligning to TRBD1. The germline V gene has CDR1 GTSNPN and CDR2 SVGIG (reference sequence). J lost 4 bases, V lost 0 bases, and 6 bases had no gene match. The CDR3 has 15 amino acids. The CDR3 spells CAWSVGWGQGYEQYF. DNA for the CDR3: TGTGCCTGGAGTGTAGGGTGGGGACAGGGGTACGAGCAGTACTTC.

Only a few counts were recorded for this clone. This chain connects TRBV5-6 to TRBJ1-4; D might be TRBD1 (6 bases). This CDR3 is built from 15 residues. Germline CDR1 and CDR2: SGHDT and YYEEEE. Trimming shortened V by 2 bases and J by 7 bases, and 15 bases separated the two germline ends. The CDR3 sequence: CASSLYRAYGEKLFF. The CDR3 coding sequence is TGTGCCAGCAGCTTATACAGGGCGTATGGTGAAAAACTGTTTTTT.

This clone was seen only a few times. This chain uses TRBV6-1 with TRBJ1-1, with 10 bases identical to TRBD1. CDR3 size: 13 residues. Germline-derived CDR1 and CDR2 are MNHNS and SASEGT. After removal of 7 bases from V and 7 bases from J, the junction contained 6 bases not matched to a gene. The CDR3 is CASTRTGGSEAFF. CDR3 nucleotides: TGTGCCAGCACCAGGACAGGGGGAAGTGAAGCTTTCTTT.

This chain joins TRBV5-4 and TRBJ2-1; D may be TRBD1 (6 bases). The CDR3 length is 15 residues. CDR1 and CDR2 from the germline V gene are SGHNT and YYREEE (reference sequence). Deletions cut 1 base from V and 3 bases from J, with 11 bases between. CDR3 in DNA: TGTGCCAGCAGCTTGTACCAGGGGCTCTACAATGAGCAGTTCTTC. Translation gives CASSLYQGLYNEQFF.

The rearrangement uses TRBV7-9 and TRBJ2-7; 8 bases line up with TRBD1. Germline CDR1 is SEHNR and CDR2 is FQNEAQ (reference sequence). CDR3 size: 14 residues. V dropped 5 bases and J dropped 4; count of bases not matched to a gene: 7. The CDR3 DNA is TGTGCCAGCAGCCTGGGACAGGCTATATACGAGCAGTACTTC. This translates into CASSLGQAIYEQYF.

In its sample, this clone was seen a few times. The CDR3 here is CASSLKRGGPAGELFF. CDR3 DNA sequence: TGTGCCAGCAGCTTAAAGCGGGGGGGCCCCGCCGGGGAGCTGTTTTTT. J is TRBJ2-2 and V is TRBV9; 10 bases fit TRBD2. J gave up 6 bases and V 4 bases, and 9 bases lay outside the gene matches. The CDR3 is 16 residues long. The germline CDR1 and CDR2 sequences are SGDLS and YYNGEE. Using reference TRBV9 and TRBJ2-2 for the parts outside the CDR3, the full variable domain is DSGVTQTPKHLITATGQRVTLRCSPRSGDLSVYWYQQSLDQGLQFLIQYYNGEERAKGNILERFSAQQFPDLHSELNLSSLELGDSALYFCASSLKRGGPAGELFFGEGSRLTVL.

The chain recombines TRBV5-8 with TRBJ2-7; D is undetermined. The V end lost 2 bases, the J end lost 7 bases, and 13 bases lay between the germline ends. The germline gives CDR1 SGHTS, CDR2 YDEGEE. This CDR3 contains 13 residues. CDR3 sequence reads: CASSFRPTREQYF. The DNA for the CDR3 is TGTGCCAGCAGCTTCCGGCCTACCAGGGAGCAGTACTTC.

The V call is TRBV7-9, the J call TRBJ2-3, with 12 bases aligning to TRBD2. J lost 3 bases, V lost 1 base, and 2 bases had no gene match. In germline, CDR1 is SEHNR, CDR2 FQNEAQ (reference sequence). The CDR3 sequence is 16 residues long. The CDR3 is CASSLGLAGATDTQYF. The DNA for the CDR3 is TGTGCCAGCAGCTTAGGACTAGCGGGAGCGACAGATACGCAGTATTTT.

The chain employs TRBV7-9 and TRBJ2-7; D remains ambiguous. There are 12 residues in the CDR3. Trimming removed 5 bases at V and 0 bases at J, with 5 bases between. CDR1 SEHNR and CDR2 FQNEAQ come from the germline V gene (reference sequence). CDR3 coding DNA: TGTGCCAGCAGCACCGGCTCCTACGAGCAGTACTTC. Translation gives CASSTGSYEQYF.

The V and J genes are TRBV5-6 and TRBJ1-2; 9 nucleotides line up with TRBD1. With 5 bases clipped from V and 5 bases from J, the junction kept 7 bases outside the gene matches. The CDR3 is made up of 14 amino acids. Germline values: CDR1 SGHDT, CDR2 YYEEEE. The CDR3 reads CASSGDRAPYGYTF. CDR3 nucleotide sequence: TGTGCCAGCAGTGGGGACAGGGCCCCTTATGGCTACACCTTC. Supplemented by reference TRBV5-6 and TRBJ1-2, the full variable domain reads DAGVTQSPTHLIKTRGQQVTLRCSPKSGHDTVSWYQQALGQGPQFIFQYYEEEERQRGNFPDRFSGHQFPNYSSELNVNALLLGDSALYLCASSGDRAPYGYTFGSGTRLTVV.

This chain links TRBV9 with TRBJ2-2, with D maybe TRBD1 (5 bases). Germline CDR1 and CDR2: SGDLS and YYNGEE. The CDR3 is 12 residues long. V shed 4 bases and J shed 7 bases, with 8 bases lying between them. CDR3 DNA sequence: TGTGCCAGCAGCTCAGGGAACGGGGAGCTGTTTTTT. Its protein is CASSSGNGELFF.

The chain is built from TRBV5-6 and TRBJ1-2; D gene ambiguous. Deletions cut 2 bases from V and 0 bases from J, with 8 bases between. This CDR3 is 14 amino acids long. The V gene's germline CDR1 is SGHDT and CDR2 YYEEEE. CDR3: CASSLDTANYGYTF. The CDR3 DNA is TGTGCCAGCAGCTTAGACACCGCTAACTATGGCTACACCTTC. The full variable domain, its missing parts supplied by reference TRBV5-6 and TRBJ1-2, is DAGVTQSPTHLIKTRGQQVTLRCSPKSGHDTVSWYQQALGQGPQFIFQYYEEEERQRGNFPDRFSGHQFPNYSSELNVNALLLGDSALYLCASSLDTANYGYTFGSGTRLTVV.